This T cell receptor (beta chain) derives from a study of blood T cells in healthy people across ages. Germline V gene sequence: CDR1 SGDLS, CDR2 YYNGEE. V shed 3 bases, J shed 6 bases, and the junction held 1 base outside the gene matches. The CDR3 loop spans 13 amino acids. Study-level points and caveats: Whereas aged donors had fewer naive CD4+ cells, long-lived donors had more of them and higher diversity.

Worth noting for this clonotype: The antigen remains undetermined.

Using a J-beta primer mix together with a sample-barcoded 5' primer, a second PCR was run for 7 to 11 cycles. In TCRdb, the 5' RACE reads were re-called with MiXCR into one record per CDR3 protein. The sample records 600,000 to 1,000,000 distinct CDR3 sequences, more than 20% being singletons. This sample was shared with a second study, whose subject was T cells of mothers and their children.

The source material was blood. The receptor was derived from a boy younger than 18 in good health. V is TRBV9 and J is TRBJ2-7; 12 bases match TRBD1. The CDR3 bases are TGTGCCAGCAGCGCGGGACAGGGGGCCGAGCAGTACTTC. Its translation: CASSAGQGAEQYF. Full variable domain (outside the CDR3, taken from reference TRBV9 and TRBJ2-7): DSGVTQTPKHLITATGQRVTLRCSPRSGDLSVYWYQQSLDQGLQFLIQYYNGEERAKGNILERFSAQQFPDLHSELNLSSLELGDSALYFCASSAGQGAEQYFGPGTRLTVT.